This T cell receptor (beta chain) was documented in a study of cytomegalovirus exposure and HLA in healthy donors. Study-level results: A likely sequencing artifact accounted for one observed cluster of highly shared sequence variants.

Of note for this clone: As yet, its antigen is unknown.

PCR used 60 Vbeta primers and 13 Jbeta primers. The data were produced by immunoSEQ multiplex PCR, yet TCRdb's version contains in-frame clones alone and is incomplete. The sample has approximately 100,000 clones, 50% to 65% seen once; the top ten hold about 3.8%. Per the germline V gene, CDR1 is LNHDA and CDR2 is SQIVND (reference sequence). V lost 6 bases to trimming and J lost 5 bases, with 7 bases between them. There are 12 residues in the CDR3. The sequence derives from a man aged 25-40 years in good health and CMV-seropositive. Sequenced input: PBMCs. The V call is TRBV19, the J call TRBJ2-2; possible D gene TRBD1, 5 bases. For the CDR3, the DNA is TGTGCCAGTAGGCAGGGTACCGGGGAGCTGTTTTTT. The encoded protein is CASRQGTGELFF.